This T cell receptor beta chain stems from a study of shared clonotypes between healthy human individuals. Deep-level assay runs were performed. Sequenced by immunoSEQ multiplex PCR; TCRdb stores in-frame clones only, minus some. The data show fewer than 500,000 clones, about 80% seen once. Donation came from healthy HIV-negative adults that had no recent acute infections or vaccinations. About 90 million PBMCs per unsorted sample were used for genomic DNA. Per the germline V gene, CDR1 is SGHAT and CDR2 is FQNNGV. This CDR3 contains 14 residues. V was cut by 5 bases and J by 7 bases, with 15 bases left in between.

The sequence came from a woman aged 40 to 49 in good health. Some clones in this sample may be carry-over from other donors' samples. Sequenced input: PBMCs. This chain joins TRBV11-2 and TRBJ2-1; D is possibly TRBD1 or TRBD2 (6 bases each). In nucleotides, the CDR3 is TGTGCCAGCAGCCAAAGGGGGAGGTGGAATGAGCAGTTCTTC. The encoded protein is CASSQRGRWNEQFF.